This TCR beta chain comes out of a study of PD-1 blockade in classical Hodgkin lymphoma. Study-wide context: Nivolumab 3 mg/kg was given intravenously every 2 weeks. Study-level findings and limits: Unlike CD8+ TCR diversity, which did not rise significantly by C4D1, CD4+ TCR diversity did. Diversity similar to that of newly diagnosed patients was seen at baseline in complete responders.

This clone was found a few times. Antigen specificity is unknown. Noted time point: cycle 4 day 1 (C4D1), after 6 weeks of nivolumab. Every one of the patients relapsed after autologous stem cell transplantation (brentuximab vedotin exposure was variable). Each best response was a complete response, a partial response or progressive disease. Germline V lookup: CDR1 MNHNY, CDR2 SVGAGI (reference sequence). V lost 5 bases and J 6 bases, leaving 11 bases between the germline ends. CDR3 length: 12 amino acids. Clones were read by immunoSEQ multiplex PCR, and TCRdb kept only the in-frame ones, dropping some. Among 31,000 or so clones listed, 70% to 80% were seen once.

V and J are TRBV6-6 and TRBJ2-7, with D unresolved. This TCR came from a human donor with classical Hodgkin lymphoma. Sequencing was performed on peripheral blood mononuclear cells (PBMCs), taken before the fourth cycle of nivolumab. Here the CDR3 reads CASSPAPLEQYF. CDR3 nucleotide sequence: TGTGCCAGCAGTCCCGCTCCCCTCGAGCAGTACTTC.